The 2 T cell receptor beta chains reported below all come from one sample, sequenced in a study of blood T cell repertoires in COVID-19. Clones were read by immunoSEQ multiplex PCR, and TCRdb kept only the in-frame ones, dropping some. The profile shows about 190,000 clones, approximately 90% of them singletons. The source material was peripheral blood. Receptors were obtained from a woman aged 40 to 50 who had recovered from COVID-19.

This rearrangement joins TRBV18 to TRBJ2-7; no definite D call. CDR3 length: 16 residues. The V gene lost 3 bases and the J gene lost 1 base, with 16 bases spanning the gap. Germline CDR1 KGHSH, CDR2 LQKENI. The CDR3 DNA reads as TGTGCCAGCTCACCTAGCTTTGTGGCCTCGTCCTACGAGCAGTACTTC. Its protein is CASSPSFVASSYEQYF. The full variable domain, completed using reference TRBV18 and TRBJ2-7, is NAGVMQNPRHLVRRRGQEARLRCSPMKGHSHVYWYRQLPEEGLKFMVYLQKENIIDESGMPKERFSAEFPKEGPSILRIQQVVRGDSAAYFCASSPSFVASSYEQYFGPGTRLTVT.

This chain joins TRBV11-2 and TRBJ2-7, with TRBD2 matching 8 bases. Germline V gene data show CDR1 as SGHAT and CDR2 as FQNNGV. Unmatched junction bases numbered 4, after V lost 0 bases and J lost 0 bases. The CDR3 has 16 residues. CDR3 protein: CASSLDRLAGSYEQYF. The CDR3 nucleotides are TGTGCCAGCAGCTTAGACCGGCTAGCGGGCTCCTACGAGCAGTACTTC.